This TCR beta chain appears in the sequencing data of a study of T cell repertoires in cytomegalovirus infection. This clonotype came up many times. Its antigen is undetermined. In germline, CDR1 is MGHRA, CDR2 YSYEKL. This CDR3 is built from 18 residues. V lost 3 bases to trimming and J lost 5 bases, with 23 bases between them. TCRdb re-analysed the reads in MiXCR, keeping a single row per CDR3 protein. The sample comprises roughly 78,000 distinct CDR3 sequences, around 42% of which are singletons, and more than 85% rests with the top ten. The clonotype comes from a human donor in good health (CMV status not recorded). Some clones in this sample may be carry-over from other donors' samples. The sequenced sample was CD8+ T cells from cultured PBMCs, obtained from culture after CMV antigen stimulation. This chain uses TRBV4-1 with TRBJ2-1, with D possibly TRBD2 on 7 matching bases. The CDR3 nucleotides are TGCGCCAGCAGCCACCGCGGGGGAACAGGGCGTCCGGACAATGAGCAGTTCTTC. Translation gives CASSHRGGTGRPDNEQFF.